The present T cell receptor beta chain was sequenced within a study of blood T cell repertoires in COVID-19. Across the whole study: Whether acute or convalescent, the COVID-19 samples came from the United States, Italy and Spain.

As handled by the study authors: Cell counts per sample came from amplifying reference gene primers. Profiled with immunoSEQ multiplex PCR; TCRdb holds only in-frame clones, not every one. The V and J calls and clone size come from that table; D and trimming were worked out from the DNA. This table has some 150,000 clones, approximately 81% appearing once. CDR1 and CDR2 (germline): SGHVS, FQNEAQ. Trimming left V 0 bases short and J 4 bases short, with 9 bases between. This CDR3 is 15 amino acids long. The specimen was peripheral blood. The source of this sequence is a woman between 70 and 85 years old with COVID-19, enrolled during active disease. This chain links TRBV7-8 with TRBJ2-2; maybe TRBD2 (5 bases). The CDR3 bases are TGTGCCAGCAGCTTAGCCGGGGAACGCACCGGGGAGCTGTTTTTT. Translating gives CASSLAGERTGELFF. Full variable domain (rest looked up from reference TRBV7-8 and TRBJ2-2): GAGVSQSPRYKVAKRGQDVALRCDPISGHVSLFWYQQALGQGPEFLTYFQNEAQLDKSGLPSDRFFAERPEGSVSTLKIQRTQQEDSAVYLCASSLAGERTGELFFGEGSRLTVL.